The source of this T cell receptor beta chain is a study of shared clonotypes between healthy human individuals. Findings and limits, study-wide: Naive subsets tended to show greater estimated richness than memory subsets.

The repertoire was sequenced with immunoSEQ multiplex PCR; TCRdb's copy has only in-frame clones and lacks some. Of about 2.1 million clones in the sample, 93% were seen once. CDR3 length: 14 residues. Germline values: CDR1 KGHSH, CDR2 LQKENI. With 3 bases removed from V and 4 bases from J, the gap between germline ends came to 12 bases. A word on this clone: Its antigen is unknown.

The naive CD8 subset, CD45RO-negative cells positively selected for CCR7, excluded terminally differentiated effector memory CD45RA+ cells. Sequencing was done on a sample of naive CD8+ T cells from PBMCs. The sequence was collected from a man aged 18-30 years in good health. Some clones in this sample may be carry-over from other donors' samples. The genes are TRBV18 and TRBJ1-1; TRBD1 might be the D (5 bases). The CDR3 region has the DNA TGTGCCAGCTCACCCCCGGGGGTAGTCACTGAAGCTTTCTTT. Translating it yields CASSPPGVVTEAFF.